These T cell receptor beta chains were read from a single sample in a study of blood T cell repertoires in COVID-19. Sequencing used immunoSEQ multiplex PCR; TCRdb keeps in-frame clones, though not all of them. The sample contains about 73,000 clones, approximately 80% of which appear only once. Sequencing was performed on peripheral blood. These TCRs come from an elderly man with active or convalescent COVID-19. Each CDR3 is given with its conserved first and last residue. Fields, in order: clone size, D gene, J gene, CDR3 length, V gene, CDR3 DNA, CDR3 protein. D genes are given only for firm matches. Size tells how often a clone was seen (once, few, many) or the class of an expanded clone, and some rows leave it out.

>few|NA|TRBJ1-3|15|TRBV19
TGTGCCAGTAGTCCCCCCCGGGTTACTGGAAACACCATATATTTT
CASSPPRVTGNTIYF
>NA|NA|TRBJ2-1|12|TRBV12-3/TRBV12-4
TGTGCCAGCAGTTCCGACAGAAATGAGCAGTTCTTC
CASSSDRNEQFF
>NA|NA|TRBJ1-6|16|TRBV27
TGTGCCAGCAGTTTGTCCGGGATAGTCCCTAATTCACCCCTCCACTTT
CASSLSGIVPNSPLHF
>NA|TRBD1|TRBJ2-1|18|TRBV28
TGTGCCAGCACAACGCTCCAGGGGACAGCCCGTACCCTATATGAGCAGTTCTTC
CASTTLQGTARTLYEQFF
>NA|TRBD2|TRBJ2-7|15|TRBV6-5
TGTGCCAGCAGTTACAGAGCGGGGAGGAGAGGCGAGCAGTACTTC
CASSYRAGRRGEQYF
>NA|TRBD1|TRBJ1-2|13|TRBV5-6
TGTGCCAGCAGCACGCAGGGGGTCGATGGCTACACCTTC
CASSTQGVDGYTF
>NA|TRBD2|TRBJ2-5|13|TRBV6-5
TGTGCCAGCAGTAGGGACTACCGAGAGACCCAGTACTTC
CASSRDYRETQYF
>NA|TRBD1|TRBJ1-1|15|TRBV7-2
TGTGCCAGCAGCCAGGACCGGGACAGAAACACTGAAGCTTTCTTT
CASSQDRDRNTEAFF
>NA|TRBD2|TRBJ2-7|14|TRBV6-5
TGTGCCAGCAGACCCCTGGGACTAGCCTACGAGCAGTACTTC
CASRPLGLAYEQYF
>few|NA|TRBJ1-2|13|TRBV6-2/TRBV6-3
TGTGCCAGCAGTTATGGACAGCGCTATGGCTACACCTTC
CASSYGQRYGYTF
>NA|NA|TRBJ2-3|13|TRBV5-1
TGCGCCAGCAGCTTGGCAGGGGCAGATACGCAGTATTTT
CASSLAGADTQYF
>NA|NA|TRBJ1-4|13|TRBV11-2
TGTGCCAGCAGCTTATCGGTTAATGAAAAACTGTTTTTT
CASSLSVNEKLFF
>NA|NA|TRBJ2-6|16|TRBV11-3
TGTGCCAGCAGCTTAGACGCCCTAGGAGGGGCCAACGTCCTGACTTTC
CASSLDALGGANVLTF
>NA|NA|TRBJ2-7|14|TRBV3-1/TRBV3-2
TGTGCCAGCAGTCAGACTAGGCCTTCGGGCGAGCAGTACTTC
CASSQTRPSGEQYF
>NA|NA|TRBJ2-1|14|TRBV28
TGTGCCAGCAACCAACCGCAGGGCCGCGATGAGCAGTTCTTC
CASNQPQGRDEQFF
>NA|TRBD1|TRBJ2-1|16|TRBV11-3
TGTGCCAGCAGCTTAATTCCGGGACAGGGGCTTAATGAGCAGTTCTTC
CASSLIPGQGLNEQFF
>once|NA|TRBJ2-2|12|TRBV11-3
TGTGCCACAGCGAAAGACACCGGGGAGCTGTTTTTT
CATAKDTGELFF
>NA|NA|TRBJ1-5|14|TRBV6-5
TGTGCCAGCAGTCGTCAGGGTCCTTATCAGCCCCAGCATTTT
CASSRQGPYQPQHF
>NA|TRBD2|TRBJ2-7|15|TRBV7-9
TGTGCCAGCACCTGGGGGGGACCCAATGATTACGAGCAGTACTTC
CASTWGGPNDYEQYF
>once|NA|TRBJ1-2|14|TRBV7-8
TGTGCCAGCAGCTCGGGACTCCTAGAACATGGCTACACCTTC
CASSSGLLEHGYTF
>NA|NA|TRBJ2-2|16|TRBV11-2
TGTGCCAGCAGCCCCCGGAGGGATTTGAACACCGGGGAGCTGTTTTTT
CASSPRRDLNTGELFF
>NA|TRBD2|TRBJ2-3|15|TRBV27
TGTGCCAGCAGTCCCTTAGCTAGCGGGAGAGATACGCAGTATTTT
CASSPLASGRDTQYF
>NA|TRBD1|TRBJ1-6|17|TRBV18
TGTGCCAGCTCACCGGTCCCGGGACAGGGCCGCAATTCACCCCTCCACTTT
CASSPVPGQGRNSPLHF
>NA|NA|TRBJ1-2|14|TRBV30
TGTGCCTGGTACCGGGGTAGGGCTAACTATGGCTACACCTTC
CAWYRGRANYGYTF
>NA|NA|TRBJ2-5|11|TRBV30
TGTGCCTGGAGTTCTAGGGAGACCCAGTACTTC
CAWSSRETQYF
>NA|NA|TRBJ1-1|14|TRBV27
TGTGCCAGCAGTGCCGCCGGGAAAAACACTGAAGCTTTCTTT
CASSAAGKNTEAFF
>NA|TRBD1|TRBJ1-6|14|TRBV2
TGTGCCAGCCGACAGACAGGGACTAATTCACCCCTCCACTTT
CASRQTGTNSPLHF
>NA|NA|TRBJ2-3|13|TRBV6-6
TGTGCCAGCAGTTATAGCGCCACAGATACGCAGTATTTT
CASSYSATDTQYF
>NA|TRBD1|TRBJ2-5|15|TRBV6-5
TGTGCCAGCAGCCCGCGACAGGGGCGCCAAGAGACCCAGTACTTC
CASSPRQGRQETQYF
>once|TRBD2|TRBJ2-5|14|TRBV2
TGTGCCAGCAGTTTCCTTAGCGGGGAAGAGACCCAGTACTTC
CASSFLSGEETQYF
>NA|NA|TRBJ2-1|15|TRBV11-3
TGTGCCAGCAGCTTAGGGCCAGCGGCATACAATGAGCAGTTCTTC
CASSLGPAAYNEQFF
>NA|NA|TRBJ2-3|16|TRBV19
TGTGCCAGTAGTACGAACAGGGCCATTAGCACAGATACGCAGTATTTT
CASSTNRAISTDTQYF
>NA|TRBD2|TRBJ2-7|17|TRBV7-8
TGTGCCAGCAGCTTAGATCTAGCGGGGATGACCACCTACGAGCAGTACTTC
CASSLDLAGMTTYEQYF
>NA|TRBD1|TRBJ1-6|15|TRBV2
TGTGCCAGCAGAATCCCCGACAGGGAAAATTCACCCCTCCACTTT
CASRIPDRENSPLHF
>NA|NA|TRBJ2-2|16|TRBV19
TGTGCCAGTAGTACACCCGGACTGACGAACACCGGGGAGCTGTTTTTT
CASSTPGLTNTGELFF
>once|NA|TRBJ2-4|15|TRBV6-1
TGTGCCAGCAGTGAAGAGGGGTGGGCCAAAAACATTCAGTACTTC
CASSEEGWAKNIQYF
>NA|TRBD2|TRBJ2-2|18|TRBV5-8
TGTGCCAGCAGCTCCGGGACTAGCGGGGGCCGAAACACCGGGGAGCTGTTTTTT
CASSSGTSGGRNTGELFF
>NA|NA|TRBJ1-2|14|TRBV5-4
TGTGCCAGCAGACCTGGGGGCTTCACAAATGGCTACACCTTC
CASRPGGFTNGYTF